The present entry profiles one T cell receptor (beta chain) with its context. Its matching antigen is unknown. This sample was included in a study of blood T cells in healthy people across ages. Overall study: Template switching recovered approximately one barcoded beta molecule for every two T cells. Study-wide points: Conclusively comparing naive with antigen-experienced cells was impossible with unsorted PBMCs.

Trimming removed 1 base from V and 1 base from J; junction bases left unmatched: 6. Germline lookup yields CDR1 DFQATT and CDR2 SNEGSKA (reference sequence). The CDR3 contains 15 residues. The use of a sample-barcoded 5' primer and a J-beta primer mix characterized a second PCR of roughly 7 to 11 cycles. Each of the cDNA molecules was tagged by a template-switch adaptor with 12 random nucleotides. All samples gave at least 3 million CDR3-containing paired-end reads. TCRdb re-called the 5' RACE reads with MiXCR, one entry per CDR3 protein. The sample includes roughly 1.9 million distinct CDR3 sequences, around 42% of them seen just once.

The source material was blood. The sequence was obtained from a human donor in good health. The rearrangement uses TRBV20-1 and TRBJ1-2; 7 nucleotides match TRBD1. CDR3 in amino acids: CSARGLTGRNYGYTF. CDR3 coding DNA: TGCAGTGCTAGAGGCCTGACAGGGCGTAACTATGGCTACACCTTC.